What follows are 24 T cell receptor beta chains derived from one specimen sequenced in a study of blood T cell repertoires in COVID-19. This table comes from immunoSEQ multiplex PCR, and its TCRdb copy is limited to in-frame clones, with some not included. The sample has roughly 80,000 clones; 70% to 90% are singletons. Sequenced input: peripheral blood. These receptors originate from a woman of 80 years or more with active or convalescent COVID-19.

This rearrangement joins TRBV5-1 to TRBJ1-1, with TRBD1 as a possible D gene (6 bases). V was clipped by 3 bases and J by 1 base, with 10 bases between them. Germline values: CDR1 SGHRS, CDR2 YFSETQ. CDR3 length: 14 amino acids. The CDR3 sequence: CASSSQGQNTEAFF. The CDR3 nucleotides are TGCGCCAGCAGCTCACAGGGACAGAACACTGAAGCTTTCTTT. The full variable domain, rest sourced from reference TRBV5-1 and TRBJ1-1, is KAGVTQTPRYLIKTRGQQVTLSCSPISGHRSVSWYQQTPGQGLQFLFEYFSETQRNKGNFPGRFSGRQFSNSRSEMNVSTLELGDSALYLCASSSQGQNTEAFFGQGTRLTVV.

The CDR3 sequence: CASSQDGTGGSYGYTF. The CDR3 DNA follows: TGTGCCAGCAGCCAAGATGGGACAGGGGGGAGCTATGGCTACACCTTC. This rearrangement joins TRBV4-2 to TRBJ1-2; 11 bases are a match to TRBD1. The length of the CDR3 is 16 residues. V shed 0 bases and J 4 bases; nucleotides not matched to a gene: 4. Germline CDR1 and CDR2: LGHNA and YNFKEQ.

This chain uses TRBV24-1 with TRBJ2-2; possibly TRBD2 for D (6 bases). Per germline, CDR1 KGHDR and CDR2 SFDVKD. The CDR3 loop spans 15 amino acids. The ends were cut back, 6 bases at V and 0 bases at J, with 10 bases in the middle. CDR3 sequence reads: CATSHRLANTGELFF. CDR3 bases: TGTGCCACCAGTCATCGACTAGCGAACACCGGGGAGCTGTTTTTT.

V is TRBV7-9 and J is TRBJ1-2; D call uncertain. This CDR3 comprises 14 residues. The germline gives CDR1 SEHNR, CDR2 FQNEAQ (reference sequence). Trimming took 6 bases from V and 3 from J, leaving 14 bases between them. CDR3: CASSPLALDYGYTF. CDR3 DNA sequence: TGTGCCAGCAGTCCCCTGGCTCTAGACTATGGCTACACCTTC.

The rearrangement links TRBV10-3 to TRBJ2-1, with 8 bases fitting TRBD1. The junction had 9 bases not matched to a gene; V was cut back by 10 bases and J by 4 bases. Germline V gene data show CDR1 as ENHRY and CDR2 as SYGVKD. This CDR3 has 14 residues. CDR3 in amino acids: CASTPGQVYNEQFF. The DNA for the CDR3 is TGTGCCAGCACTCCGGGACAGGTTTACAATGAGCAGTTCTTC.

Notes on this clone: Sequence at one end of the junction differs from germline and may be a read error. DNA of the CDR3: TGCGCCCGCAGCCGCCGATGGGGGGGTAACACCGGGGAGCTGTTTTTT. This encodes CARSRRWGGNTGELFF. The chain has TRBV5-1 and TRBJ2-2, with 7 nucleotides matching TRBD2. Germline V gives CDR1 SGHRS, CDR2 YFSETQ. The CDR3 totals 16 residues.

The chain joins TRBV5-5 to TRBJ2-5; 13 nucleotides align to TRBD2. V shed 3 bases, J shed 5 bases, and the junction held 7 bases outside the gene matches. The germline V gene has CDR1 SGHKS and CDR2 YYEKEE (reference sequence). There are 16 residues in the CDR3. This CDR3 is CASSSVTSGRWETQYF. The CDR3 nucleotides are TGTGCCAGCAGCTCCGTGACTAGCGGGAGGTGGGAGACCCAGTACTTC.

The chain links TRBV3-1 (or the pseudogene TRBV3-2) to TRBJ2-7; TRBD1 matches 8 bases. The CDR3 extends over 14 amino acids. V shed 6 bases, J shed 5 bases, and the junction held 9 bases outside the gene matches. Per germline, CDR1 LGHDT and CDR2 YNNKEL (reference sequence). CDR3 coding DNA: TGTGCCAGCAGTCCCCGACAGGGGTCGCACGAGCAGTACTTC. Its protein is CASSPRQGSHEQYF.

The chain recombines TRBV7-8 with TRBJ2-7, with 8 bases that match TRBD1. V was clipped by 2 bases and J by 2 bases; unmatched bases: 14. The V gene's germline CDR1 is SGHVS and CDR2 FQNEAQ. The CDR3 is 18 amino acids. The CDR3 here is CASSLQPPRTGYTYEQYF. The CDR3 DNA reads TGTGCCAGCAGCTTACAGCCCCCTAGGACAGGGTACACCTACGAGCAGTACTTC.

The CDR3 nucleotides read TGTGCCAGCAGCCCACAGGGTTCCGTGCGCGAGACCCAGTACTTC. Translated, it gives CASSPQGSVRETQYF. The chain joins TRBV7-8 to TRBJ2-5; possible D gene TRBD1, 6 bases. The V end lost 5 bases, the J end lost 5 bases, and 18 bases lay between the germline ends. This CDR3 comprises 15 residues. Germline-derived CDR1 and CDR2 are SGHVS and FQNEAQ.

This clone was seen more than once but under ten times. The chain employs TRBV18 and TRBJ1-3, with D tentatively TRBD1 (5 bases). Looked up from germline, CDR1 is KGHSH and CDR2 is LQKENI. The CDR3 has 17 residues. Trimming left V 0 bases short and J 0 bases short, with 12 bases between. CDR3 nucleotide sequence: TGTGCCAGCTCACCACCGGTTAGGGGAACCTCTGGAAACACCATATATTTT. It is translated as CASSPPVRGTSGNTIYF.

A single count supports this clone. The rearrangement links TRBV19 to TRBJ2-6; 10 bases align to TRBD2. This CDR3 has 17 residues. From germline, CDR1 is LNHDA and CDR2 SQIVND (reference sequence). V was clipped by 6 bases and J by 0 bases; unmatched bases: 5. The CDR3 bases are TGTGCCAGTAGCCATAGCGGGGGGAGCTCTGGGGCCAACGTCCTGACTTTC. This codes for CASSHSGGSSGANVLTF.

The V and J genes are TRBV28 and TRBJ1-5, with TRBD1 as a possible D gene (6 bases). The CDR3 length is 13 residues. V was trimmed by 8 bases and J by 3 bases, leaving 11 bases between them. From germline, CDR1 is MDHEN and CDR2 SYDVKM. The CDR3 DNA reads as TGTGCCAGCCGCAGGGACAACAATCAGCCCCAGCATTTT. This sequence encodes CASRRDNNQPQHF.

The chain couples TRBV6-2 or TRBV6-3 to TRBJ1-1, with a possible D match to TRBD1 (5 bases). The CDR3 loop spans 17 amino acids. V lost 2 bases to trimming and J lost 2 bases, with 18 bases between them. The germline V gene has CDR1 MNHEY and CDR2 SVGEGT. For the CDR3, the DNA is TGTGCCAGCAGTTACGGCCCCGGGGGGGGAAGAAACACTGAAGCTTTCTTT. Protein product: CASSYGPGGGRNTEAFF.

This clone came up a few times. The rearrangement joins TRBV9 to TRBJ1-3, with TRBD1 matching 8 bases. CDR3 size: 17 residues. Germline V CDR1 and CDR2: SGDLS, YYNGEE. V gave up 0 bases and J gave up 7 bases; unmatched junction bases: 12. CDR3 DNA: TGTGCCAGCAGCGTAGAAGCTACTCAGGGGGCAAGGAACACCATATATTTT. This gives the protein CASSVEATQGARNTIYF.

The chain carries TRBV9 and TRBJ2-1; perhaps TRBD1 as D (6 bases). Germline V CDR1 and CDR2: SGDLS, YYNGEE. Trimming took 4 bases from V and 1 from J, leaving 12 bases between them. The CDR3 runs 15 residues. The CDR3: CASSQGLGSYNEQFF. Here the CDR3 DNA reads TGTGCCAGCAGCCAGGGGTTAGGGTCCTACAATGAGCAGTTCTTC.

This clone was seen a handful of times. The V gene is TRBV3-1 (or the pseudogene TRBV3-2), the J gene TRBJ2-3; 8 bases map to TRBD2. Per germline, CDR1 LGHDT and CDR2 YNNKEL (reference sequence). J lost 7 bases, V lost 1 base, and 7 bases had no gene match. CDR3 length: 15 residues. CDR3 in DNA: TGTGCCAGCAGCCAAGGTAGCGGGATAGGGAATACGCAGTATTTT. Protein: CASSQGSGIGNTQYF.

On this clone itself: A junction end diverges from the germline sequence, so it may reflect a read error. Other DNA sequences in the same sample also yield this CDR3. The CDR3 here is CASSRRGAYEQYF. CDR3 coding DNA: TGTGCCAGCAGCCGACGGGGGGCCTACGAGCAATACTTC. The chain links TRBV7-8 to TRBJ2-7, with D possibly being TRBD2 (7 bases). Germline CDR1 and CDR2: SGHVS and FQNEAQ. This CDR3 has 13 amino acids. Full variable domain (rest looked up from reference TRBV7-8 and TRBJ2-7): GAGVSQSPRYKVAKRGQDVALRCDPISGHVSLFWYQQALGQGPEFLTYFQNEAQLDKSGLPSDRFFAERPEGSVSTLKIQRTQQEDSAVYLCASSRRGAYEQYFGPGTRLTVT.

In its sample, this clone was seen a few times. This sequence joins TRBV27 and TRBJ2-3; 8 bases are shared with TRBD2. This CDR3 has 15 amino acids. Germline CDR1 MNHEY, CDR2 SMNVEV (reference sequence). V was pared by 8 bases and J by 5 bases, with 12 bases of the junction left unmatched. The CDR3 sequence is CASLDRGRGGDTQYF. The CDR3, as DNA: TGTGCCAGCCTTGACAGAGGACGGGGGGGAGATACGCAGTATTTT.

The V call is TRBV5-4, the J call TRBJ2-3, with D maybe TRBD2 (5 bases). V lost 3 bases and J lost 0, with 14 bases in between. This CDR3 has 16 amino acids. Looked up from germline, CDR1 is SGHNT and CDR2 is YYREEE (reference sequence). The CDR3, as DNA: TGTGCCAGCAGCTCAGGAGGCGGGTCTAGCACAGATACGCAGTATTTT. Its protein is CASSSGGGSSTDTQYF.

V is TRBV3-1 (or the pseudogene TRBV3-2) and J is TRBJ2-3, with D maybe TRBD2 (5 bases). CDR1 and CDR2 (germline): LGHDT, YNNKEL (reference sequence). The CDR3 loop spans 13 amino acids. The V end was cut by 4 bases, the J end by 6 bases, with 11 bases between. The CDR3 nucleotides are TGTGCCAGCAGCCGAACTAGTTCCGATACGCAGTATTTT. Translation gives CASSRTSSDTQYF.

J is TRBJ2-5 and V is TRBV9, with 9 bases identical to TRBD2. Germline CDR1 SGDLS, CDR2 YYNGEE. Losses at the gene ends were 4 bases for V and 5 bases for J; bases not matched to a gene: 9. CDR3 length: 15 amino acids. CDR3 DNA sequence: TGTGCCAGCAGCAATAGCGGGAGTGCCGGGGAGACCCAGTACTTC. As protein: CASSNSGSAGETQYF. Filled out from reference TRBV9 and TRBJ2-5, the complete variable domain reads DSGVTQTPKHLITATGQRVTLRCSPRSGDLSVYWYQQSLDQGLQFLIQYYNGEERAKGNILERFSAQQFPDLHSELNLSSLELGDSALYFCASSNSGSAGETQYFGPGTRLLVL.

In DNA form, the CDR3 reads TGTGCCAGCAGCTTGATGGGACAGGCCTCCTACGAGCAGTACTTC. It yields the protein CASSLMGQASYEQYF. The chain links TRBV7-8 to TRBJ2-7; 8 nucleotides line up with TRBD1. J lost 0 bases, V lost 3 bases, and 4 bases had no gene match. The germline V gene encodes CDR1 SGHVS and CDR2 FQNEAQ. The CDR3 is made up of 15 amino acids. Full variable domain (remainder filled in from reference TRBV7-8 and TRBJ2-7): GAGVSQSPRYKVAKRGQDVALRCDPISGHVSLFWYQQALGQGPEFLTYFQNEAQLDKSGLPSDRFFAERPEGSVSTLKIQRTQQEDSAVYLCASSLMGQASYEQYFGPGTRLTVT.

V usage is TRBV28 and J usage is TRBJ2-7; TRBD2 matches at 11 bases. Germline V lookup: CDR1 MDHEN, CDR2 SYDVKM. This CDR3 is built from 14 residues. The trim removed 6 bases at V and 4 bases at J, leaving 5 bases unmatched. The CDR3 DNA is TGTGCCAGCAGCCCTAGCGGGAGGTCTTACGAGCAGTACTTC. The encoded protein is CASSPSGRSYEQYF. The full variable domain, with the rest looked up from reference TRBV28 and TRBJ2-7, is DVKVTQSSRYLVKRTGEKVFLECVQDMDHENMFWYRQDPGLGLRLIYFSYDVKMKEKGDIPEGYSVSREKKERFSLILESASTNQTSMYLCASSPSGRSYEQYFGPGTRLTVT.